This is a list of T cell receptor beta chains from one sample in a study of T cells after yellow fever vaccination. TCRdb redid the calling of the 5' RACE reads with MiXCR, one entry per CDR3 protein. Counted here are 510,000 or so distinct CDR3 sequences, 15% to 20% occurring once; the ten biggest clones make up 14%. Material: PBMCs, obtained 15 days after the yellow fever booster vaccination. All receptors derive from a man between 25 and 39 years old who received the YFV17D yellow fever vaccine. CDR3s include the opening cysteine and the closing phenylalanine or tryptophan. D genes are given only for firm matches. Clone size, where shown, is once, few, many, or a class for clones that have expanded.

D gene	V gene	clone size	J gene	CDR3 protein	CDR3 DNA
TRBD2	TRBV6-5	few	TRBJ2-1	CASSYPEGSGRQLF	TGTGCCAGCAGTTACCCGGAAGGTAGCGGGAGACAGCTCTTC
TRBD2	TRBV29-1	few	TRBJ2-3	CSVAPAGVSTDTQYF	TGCAGCGTTGCCCCAGCGGGAGTTAGCACAGATACGCAGTATTTT
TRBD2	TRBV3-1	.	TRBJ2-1	CASSQTSATYNEQFF	TGTGCCAGCAGCCAAACTAGCGCAACCTACAATGAGCAGTTCTTC
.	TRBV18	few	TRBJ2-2	CASSPRQTGELFF	TGTGCCAGCAGTCCCAGACAGACCGGGGAGCTGTTTTTT
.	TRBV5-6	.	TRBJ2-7	CASSRQWSSYEQYF	TGTGCCAGCAGCCGCCAGTGGAGCTCCTACGAGCAGTACTTC
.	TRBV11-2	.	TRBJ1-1	CASSLDPPGNTEAFF	TGTGCCAGCAGCTTAGATCCACCAGGGAACACTGAAGCTTTCTTT
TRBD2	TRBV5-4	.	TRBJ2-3	CASSLDLAGADTQYF	TGTGCCAGCAGCTTGGACCTAGCGGGAGCAGATACGCAGTATTTT
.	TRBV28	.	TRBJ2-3	CATRKGERVTDTQYF	TGTGCCACCCGAAAAGGGGAACGGGTCACAGATACGCAGTATTTT
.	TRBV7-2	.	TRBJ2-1	CASSFGLYSYNEQFF	TGTGCCAGCAGCTTCGGGCTGTACTCCTACAATGAGCAGTTCTTC
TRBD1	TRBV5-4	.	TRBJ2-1	CASSHPGQGSNEQFF	TGTGCCAGCAGCCATCCGGGACAGGGTTCGAATGAGCAGTTCTTC
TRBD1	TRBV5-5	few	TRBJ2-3	CASSLRTGGSSTDTQYF	TGTGCCAGCAGCTTACGGACAGGGGGTTCGAGCACAGATACGCAGTATTTT
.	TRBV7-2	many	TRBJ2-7	CASSLSYEQYF	TGTGCCAGCAGCCTCTCCTACGAGCAGTACTTC
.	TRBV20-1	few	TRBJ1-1	CSARDSPNTEAFF	TGCAGTGCTAGAGACAGCCCGAACACTGAAGCTTTCTTT
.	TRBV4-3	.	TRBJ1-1	CASSQVRGAMNTEAFF	TGCGCCAGCAGCCAAGTTAGGGGGGCGATGAACACTGAAGCTTTCTTT
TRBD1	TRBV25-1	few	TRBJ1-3	CASSDWTGVGNTIYF	TGTGCCAGCAGTGACTGGACAGGGGTCGGAAACACCATATATTTT
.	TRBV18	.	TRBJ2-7	CASSTKGEQYF	TGTGCCAGCTCGACCAAGGGCGAGCAGTACTTC
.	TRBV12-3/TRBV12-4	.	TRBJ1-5	CASSWGRADQPQHF	TGTGCCAGCAGTTGGGGCAGGGCGGATCAGCCCCAGCATTTT
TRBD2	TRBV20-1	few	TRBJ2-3	CSAQGGSGRITDTQYF	TGCAGTGCCCAAGGGGGTAGCGGGAGGATCACAGATACGCAGTATTTT
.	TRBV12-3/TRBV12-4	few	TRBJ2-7	CASTHGISYEQYF	TGTGCCAGCACGCATGGGATCAGCTACGAGCAGTACTTC
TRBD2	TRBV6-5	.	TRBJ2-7	CARGLARGYEQYF	TGTGCCAGAGGACTAGCGCGAGGGTACGAGCAGTACTTC